This is a list of T cell receptor beta chains from one sample in a study of Ad26.COV2.S vaccination and SARS-CoV-2 variants. Sequencing used immunoSEQ multiplex PCR; TCRdb keeps in-frame clones, though not all of them. The data show a few hundred thousand clones, roughly 90% seen once. The sample here was peripheral blood, taken in a trial of Ad26.COV2.S vaccine versus placebo. The receptors were sampled from a person aged 18-65 years who received the Ad26.COV2.S COVID-19 vaccine or a placebo. Each CDR3 is given with its conserved first and last residue. The D gene is left open where the match is weak. Not all rows give a size; the values are once, few, many and, for expanded clones, a class.

CDR3 protein	CDR3 DNA	D gene	J gene	CDR3 length	clone size	V gene
CASSYSSGGTYNEQFF	TGTGCCAGCAGTTACTCCAGCGGAGGGACCTACAATGAGCAGTTCTTC	NA	TRBJ2-1	16	NA	TRBV6-5
CASSQGRWDTQYF	TGCGCCAGCAGCCAGGGACGGTGGGATACGCAGTATTTT	NA	TRBJ2-3	13	NA	TRBV4-3
CASSPRLAGAQETQYF	TGTGCCAGCAGCCCAAGACTAGCGGGGGCCCAAGAGACCCAGTACTTC	TRBD2	TRBJ2-5	16	NA	TRBV7-7
CASLRSSAGVSNEQFF	TGTGCCAGTCTCCGGTCTAGCGCGGGAGTTTCCAATGAGCAGTTCTTC	TRBD2	TRBJ2-1	16	NA	TRBV19
CASSLSLETQYF	TGTGCCAGCAGCTTGAGCCTGGAGACCCAGTACTTC	NA	TRBJ2-5	12	NA	TRBV5-5
CASGLSVVPGNTIYF	TGTGCCAGCGGTTTAAGTGTAGTGCCTGGAAACACCATATATTTT	NA	TRBJ1-3	15	NA	TRBV7-8
CSVTHNEAFF	TGCAGCGTTACCCACAATGAAGCTTTCTTT	NA	TRBJ1-1	10	NA	TRBV29-1
CASSLRGTTGETQYF	TGTGCCAGCAGCTTACGCGGGACAACAGGGGAGACCCAGTACTTC	NA	TRBJ2-5	15	once	TRBV11-1
CASSYGGLAVSTDTQYF	TGTGCCAGCAGTTACGGGGGACTAGCGGTCAGCACAGATACGCAGTATTTT	TRBD2	TRBJ2-3	17	NA	TRBV6-2/TRBV6-3
CASSLRGAETQYF	TGTGCCAGCAGCTTACGGGGCGCGGAGACCCAGTACTTC	NA	TRBJ2-5	13	NA	TRBV7-2
CASSYSGQPQHF	TGTGCCAGCAGTTATTCGGGACAGCCCCAGCATTTT	NA	TRBJ1-5	12	NA	TRBV6-5
CAISAPTTGRLEQYF	TGTGCCATCAGTGCCCCTACGACAGGCCGTTTGGAGCAGTACTTC	NA	TRBJ2-7	15	NA	TRBV10-3
CASSHQSLPGTRISGANVLTF	TGCGCCAGCAGCCACCAAAGCCTCCCCGGGACAAGGATCTCTGGGGCCAACGTCCTGACTTTC	NA	TRBJ2-6	21	once	TRBV4-3
CASSLTPGSTEAFF	TGTGCCAGCAGTCTTACCCCGGGGAGCACTGAAGCTTTCTTT	NA	TRBJ1-1	14	NA	TRBV6-6
CASTEATGELFF	TGTGCCAGCACCGAGGCGACCGGGGAGCTGTTTTTT	NA	TRBJ2-2	12	NA	TRBV2
CASSLGTVPTGELFF	TGTGCCAGCAGTTTAGGGACAGTGCCCACCGGGGAGCTGTTTTTT	TRBD1	TRBJ2-2	15	NA	TRBV27
CASSQVGGGYNEQFF	TGCGCCAGCAGCCAAGTGGGAGGCGGCTACAATGAGCAGTTCTTC	NA	TRBJ2-1	15	NA	TRBV4-1
CASSVGPGVTWSYQETQYF	TGTGCCAGCAGCGTAGGACCCGGGGTAACTTGGTCGTACCAAGAGACCCAGTACTTC	NA	TRBJ2-5	19	NA	TRBV9
CASSIQGMNTEAFF	TGTGCCAGTAGTATACAGGGGATGAACACTGAAGCTTTCTTT	NA	TRBJ1-1	14	NA	TRBV19
CASSHSSGSTEAFF	TGTGCCAGCAGTCACTCCTCAGGGAGCACTGAAGCTTTCTTT	NA	TRBJ1-1	14	NA	TRBV27
CASRASTGAGYGYTF	TGTGCCAGCAGGGCGTCGACGGGGGCAGGGTATGGCTACACCTTC	NA	TRBJ1-2	15	NA	TRBV6-5
CASSQDKWTAQYF	TGTGCCAGCAGCCAGGATAAGTGGACAGCTCAGTACTTC	NA	TRBJ2-4	13	NA	TRBV14
CASWTTGGPSGELFF	TGTGCTAGTTGGACGACGGGAGGGCCCTCCGGGGAGCTGTTTTTT	TRBD2	TRBJ2-2	15	NA	TRBV12-5
CASWTGGNSPLHF	TGTGCCAGCTGGACGGGTGGGAATTCACCCCTCCACTTT	NA	TRBJ1-6	13	NA	TRBV6-5
CASSLLAGYNEQYF	TGTGCCAGCAGCTTACTAGCGGGGTATAACGAGCAGTACTTC	TRBD2	TRBJ2-7	14	NA	TRBV7-2
CASSILGRNMNTEAFF	TGTGCCAGCAGTATCCTGGGGCGAAATATGAACACTGAAGCTTTCTTT	NA	TRBJ1-1	16	NA	TRBV27
CASSLEVVGNTGELFF	TGTGCCAGCAGCTTAGAGGTAGTTGGGAACACCGGGGAGCTGTTTTTT	NA	TRBJ2-2	16	NA	TRBV7-2
CATSDGGANTGELFF	TGTGCCACCAGTGATGGCGGGGCAAACACCGGGGAGCTGTTTTTT	NA	TRBJ2-2	15	NA	TRBV24-1
CASSLGRLGDEKLFF	TGCGCCAGCAGCCTAGGCAGGCTAGGAGATGAAAAACTGTTTTTT	NA	TRBJ1-4	15	NA	TRBV4-3
CASSMWTEAFF	TGTGCCAGTAGTATGTGGACTGAAGCTTTCTTT	NA	TRBJ1-1	11	NA	TRBV19
CASSVGRRGSTEAFF	TGTGCCAGCAGCGTAGGGCGCAGGGGGTCGACTGAAGCTTTCTTT	TRBD1	TRBJ1-1	15	NA	TRBV9
CASGLVEGIGTRQGKGRGNQPQHF	TGTGCTAGTGGTTTGGTAGAGGGAATCGGTACCAGACAGGGGAAAGGTAGGGGGAATCAGCCCCAGCATTTT	TRBD1	TRBJ1-5	24	NA	TRBV12-5
CASSEGTRPSTDTQYF	TGTGCCAGCAGTGAAGGGACCCGACCGAGCACAGATACGCAGTATTTT	NA	TRBJ2-3	16	NA	TRBV2
CASSPLGQGNQPQHF	TGTGCCAGCTCACCACTAGGGCAGGGAAATCAGCCCCAGCATTTT	NA	TRBJ1-5	15	NA	TRBV18
CASSRDSTDTQYF	TGTGCCAGCAGCCGGGACAGCACAGATACGCAGTATTTT	NA	TRBJ2-3	13	NA	TRBV12-3/TRBV12-4
CASSRGQWERTQHF	TGTGCCAGCAGCCGGGGACAGTGGGAACGGACCCAGCATTTT	TRBD1	TRBJ1-5	14	NA	TRBV28
CATSRAAGGANYGYTF	TGTGCCACCAGCAGAGCCGCGGGGGGTGCTAACTATGGCTACACCTTC	NA	TRBJ1-2	16	few	TRBV15
CASSVDTGMGTEAFF	TGTGCCAGCAGCGTAGACACTGGGATGGGCACTGAAGCTTTCTTT	NA	TRBJ1-1	15	once	TRBV9
CATSDNQGRFQPQHF	TGTGCCACCAGTGATAACCAGGGACGATTTCAGCCCCAGCATTTT	NA	TRBJ1-5	15	NA	TRBV24-1
CASSRQAAGQPQHF	TGTGCCAGCAGCCGACAGGCGGCTGGACAGCCCCAGCATTTT	NA	TRBJ1-5	14	NA	TRBV3-1/TRBV3-2
CATSRAGLLTEAFF	TGTGCCACCAGCAGAGCAGGGCTGTTGACTGAAGCTTTCTTT	NA	TRBJ1-1	14	NA	TRBV15
CASRKGPSGNTIYF	TGTGCCAGCCGCAAGGGTCCCTCTGGAAACACCATATATTTT	NA	TRBJ1-3	14	NA	TRBV7-9
CASSQDSGANQPQHF	TGCGCCAGCAGCCAAGATTCGGGAGCAAACCAGCCCCAGCATTTT	NA	TRBJ1-5	15	NA	TRBV4-1
CATSDLHSGELFF	TGTGCCACCAGTGACCTCCATTCCGGGGAGCTGTTTTTT	NA	TRBJ2-2	13	NA	TRBV24-1
CASSRTQGGNTEAFF	TGTGCCAGCAGTCGTACACAGGGGGGGAACACTGAAGCTTTCTTT	TRBD1	TRBJ1-1	15	NA	TRBV7-6
CASSLAGPANTEAFF	TGTGCCAGCAGCTTAGCGGGTCCCGCGAACACTGAAGCTTTCTTT	NA	TRBJ1-1	15	NA	TRBV7-9